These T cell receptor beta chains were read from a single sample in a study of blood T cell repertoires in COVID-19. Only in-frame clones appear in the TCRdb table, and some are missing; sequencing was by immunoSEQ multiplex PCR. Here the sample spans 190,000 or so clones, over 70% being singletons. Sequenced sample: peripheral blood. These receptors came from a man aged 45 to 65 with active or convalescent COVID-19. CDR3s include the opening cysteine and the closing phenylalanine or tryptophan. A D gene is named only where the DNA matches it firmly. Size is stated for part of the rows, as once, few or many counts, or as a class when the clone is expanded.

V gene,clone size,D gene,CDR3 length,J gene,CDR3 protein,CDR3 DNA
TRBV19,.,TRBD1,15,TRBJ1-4,CASSIPRTGVEKLFF,TGTGCCAGTAGTATACCCCGAACAGGGGTAGAAAAACTGTTTTTT
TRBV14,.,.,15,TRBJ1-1,CASSQVGGSDTEAFF,TGTGCCAGCAGCCAAGTGGGAGGTTCAGACACTGAAGCTTTCTTT
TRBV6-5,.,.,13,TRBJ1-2,CASSQRGGYGYTF,TGTGCCAGCAGTCAACGAGGCGGCTATGGCTACACCTTC
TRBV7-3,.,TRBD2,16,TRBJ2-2,CASSSLGLAGAGELFF,TGTGCCAGCAGCTCGCTGGGGCTAGCGGGAGCCGGGGAGCTGTTTTTT
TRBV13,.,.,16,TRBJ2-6,CASSVTGYPGANVLTF,TGTGCCAGCAGCGTAACAGGGTATCCTGGGGCCAACGTCCTGACTTTC
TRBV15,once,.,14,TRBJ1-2,CATSSLDRNYGYTF,TGTGCCACCAGCAGCTTAGACAGGAACTATGGCTACACCTTC
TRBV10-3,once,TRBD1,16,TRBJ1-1,CAISVGNRGSNTEAFF,TGTGCCATCAGTGTAGGGAACAGGGGGTCGAACACTGAAGCTTTCTTT
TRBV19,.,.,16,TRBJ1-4,CASSKGAVTTNEKLFF,TGTGCCAGTAGTAAAGGGGCGGTCACAACTAATGAAAAACTGTTTTTT
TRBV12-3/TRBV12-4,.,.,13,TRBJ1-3,CASSTSSGNTIYF,TGTGCCAGCAGCACGAGCTCTGGAAACACCATATATTTT
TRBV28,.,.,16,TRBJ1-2,CASSLRGAGETYGYTF,TGTGCCAGCAGTTTACGAGGGGCAGGGGAGACCTATGGCTACACCTTC
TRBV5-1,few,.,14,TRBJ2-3,CASSLGGYTDTQYF,TGCGCCAGCAGCTTAGGAGGGTACACAGATACGCAGTATTTT
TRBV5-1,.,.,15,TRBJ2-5,CASSPQEGFGETQYF,TGCGCCAGCAGCCCTCAGGAGGGGTTCGGAGAGACCCAGTACTTC
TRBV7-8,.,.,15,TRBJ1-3,CASSFPWLGENTIYF,TGTGCCAGCAGCTTCCCTTGGTTGGGAGAAAACACCATATATTTT
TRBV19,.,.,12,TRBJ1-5,CASSKHGKPQHF,TGTGCCAGTAGTAAACATGGTAAGCCCCAGCATTTT
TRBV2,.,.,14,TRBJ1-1,CASSDGGGYTEAFF,TGTGCCAGCAGTGACGGGGGGGGGTACACTGAAGCTTTCTTT
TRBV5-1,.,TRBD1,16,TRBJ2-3,CASSWGQGYSTDTQYF,TGCGCCAGCAGCTGGGGACAGGGGTATAGCACAGATACGCAGTATTTT
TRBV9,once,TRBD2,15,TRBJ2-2,CASRAGALNAGELFF,TGTGCCAGCAGAGCGGGGGCGCTGAACGCCGGGGAGCTGTTTTTT
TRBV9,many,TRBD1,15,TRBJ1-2,CASSVRTGPNYGYTF,TGTGCCAGCAGCGTCCGGACAGGACCTAACTATGGCTACACCTTC
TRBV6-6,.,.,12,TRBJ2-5,CASSYSGETQYF,TGTGCCAGCAGTTACTCCGGGGAGACCCAGTACTTC
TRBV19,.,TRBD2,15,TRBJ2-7,CASRNSGRAPNEQYF,TGTGCCAGTAGGAATAGCGGGAGGGCCCCCAACGAGCAGTACTTC
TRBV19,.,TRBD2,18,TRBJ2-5,CASSISSGYGGYQETQYF,TGTGCCAGTAGTATTAGTAGCGGCTACGGGGGGTACCAAGAGACCCAGTACTTC
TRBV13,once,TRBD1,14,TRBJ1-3,CASSTDRGLNTIYF,TGTGCCAGCAGCACAGACAGGGGGCTGAACACCATATATTTT
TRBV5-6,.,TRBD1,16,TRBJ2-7,CASSLVRDRGFGEQYF,TGTGCCAGCAGCTTGGTGCGTGACAGGGGGTTTGGCGAGCAGTACTTC
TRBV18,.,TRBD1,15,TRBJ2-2,CASSPSGGDTGELFF,TGTGCCAGCTCACCCTCAGGGGGTGACACCGGGGAGCTGTTTTTT
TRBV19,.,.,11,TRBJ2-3,CASNREGTQYF,TGTGCCAGTAACCGGGAAGGTACGCAGTATTTT
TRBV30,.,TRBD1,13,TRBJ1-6,CAWRGQGETPLHF,TGTGCCTGGAGGGGACAGGGCGAGACACCCCTCCACTTT
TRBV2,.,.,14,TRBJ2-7,CASCSGARTYEQYF,TGTGCCAGCTGCAGCGGTGCTCGAACCTACGAGCAGTACTTC
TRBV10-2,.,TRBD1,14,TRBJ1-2,CASRAGQGGYGYTF,TGCGCCAGTCGCGCCGGACAGGGGGGCTATGGCTACACCTTC
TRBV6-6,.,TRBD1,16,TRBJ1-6,CASTLGQGATYSPLHF,TGTGCCAGCACACTTGGACAGGGGGCGACTTATTCACCCCTCCACTTT
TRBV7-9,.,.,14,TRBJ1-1,CASSGPGDQSEAFF,TGTGCCAGCAGCGGGCCGGGGGATCAGTCGGAAGCTTTCTTT
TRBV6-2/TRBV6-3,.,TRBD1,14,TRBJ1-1,CASSRDRGSTEAFF,TGTGCCAGCAGTAGGGACAGGGGTTCTACTGAAGCTTTCTTT
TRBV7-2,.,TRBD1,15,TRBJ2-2,CASSLGQGRTGELFF,TGTGCCAGCAGCTTGGGACAGGGGAGGACCGGGGAGCTGTTTTTT
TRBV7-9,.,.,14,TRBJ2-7,CASSPRAGGYEQYF,TGTGCCAGCAGCCCAAGGGCAGGGGGGTACGAGCAGTACTTC
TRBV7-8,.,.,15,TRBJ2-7,CASSLGAGSSYEQYF,TGTGCCAGCAGCTTAGGGGCAGGTTCGTCCTACGAGCAGTACTTC
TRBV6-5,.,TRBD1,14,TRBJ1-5,CASRQTGYNQPQHF,TGTGCCAGCAGGCAGACAGGGTACAATCAGCCCCAGCATTTT
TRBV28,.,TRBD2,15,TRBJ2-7,CASSLRTSGNHEQYF,TGTGCCAGCAGTTTGCGGACTAGCGGGAACCACGAGCAGTACTTC
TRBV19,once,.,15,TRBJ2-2,CASINHRLNRGELFF,TGTGCCAGTATCAACCATAGACTGAACCGCGGGGAGCTGTTTTTT
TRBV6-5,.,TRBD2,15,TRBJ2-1,CASSLAGNRDNEQFF,TGTGCCAGCAGTTTAGCGGGAAATAGGGACAATGAGCAGTTCTTC
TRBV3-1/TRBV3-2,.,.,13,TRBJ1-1,CASSQTANTEAFF,TGTGCCAGCAGCCAGACAGCTAACACTGAAGCTTTCTTT
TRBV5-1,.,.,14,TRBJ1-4,CASSVNGGNEKLFF,TGCGCCAGCAGCGTCAATGGGGGGAATGAAAAACTGTTTTTT
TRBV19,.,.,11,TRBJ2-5,CASSVSETQYF,TGTGCCAGTAGTGTATCAGAGACCCAGTACTTC
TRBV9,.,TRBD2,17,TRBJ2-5,CASSPWTSGGLGETQYF,TGTGCCAGCAGCCCTTGGACTAGCGGGGGACTTGGGGAGACCCAGTACTTC
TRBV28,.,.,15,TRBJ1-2,CASSLGRNSNYGYTF,TGTGCCAGCAGTTTAGGCAGGAACTCTAACTATGGCTACACCTTC
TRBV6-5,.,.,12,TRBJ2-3,CASTGIWDTQYF,TGTGCCAGCACGGGGATCTGGGATACGCAGTATTTT
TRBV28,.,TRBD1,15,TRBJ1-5,CASSSPDREVQPQHF,TGTGCCAGCAGTTCTCCGGACAGGGAAGTACAGCCCCAGCATTTT
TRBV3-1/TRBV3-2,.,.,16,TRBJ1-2,CASSQESRGVGYGYTF,TGTGCCAGCAGCCAAGAATCCAGGGGCGTGGGGTATGGCTACACCTTC
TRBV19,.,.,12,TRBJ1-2,CASSMQGGGYTF,TGTGCCAGTAGTATGCAAGGGGGTGGCTACACCTTC
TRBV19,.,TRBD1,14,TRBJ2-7,CASSINRGSYEQYF,TGTGCCAGTAGTATAAACAGGGGGTCCTACGAGCAGTACTTC